This section outlines one T cell receptor beta chain sequence together with its context. CDR1 is MNHEY, CDR2 SMNVEV, per germline (reference sequence). The CDR3 contains 16 residues. The V gene lost 0 bases and the J gene lost 4 bases, with 13 bases spanning the gap. The sample belongs to a study of blood T cell repertoires in COVID-19. Study as a whole: Sources were T cells, B-cell-depleted T cells, or PBMCs; the material itself was cDNA or gDNA.

Participants came from under 30 US areas, aged roughly 18 to 95 years. Per the study methods: Estimated nucleated cell counts came from reference gene primer amplification. Method: immunoSEQ multiplex PCR; TCRdb's copy keeps in-frame clones and lacks some. The V and J calls and the clone size are those of that table, but D and trimming were determined from the DNA. The data contain 200,000 to 300,000 clones, approximately 89% of them singletons. The source material was PBMCs or T cells enriched from blood (not recorded which). V is TRBV27 and J is TRBJ2-1, with a weak D call TRBD2 (5 bases). The clonotype was recovered from a woman in her thirties with acute COVID-19. CDR3 in amino acids: CASSLSSTGSYNEQFF. The CDR3 DNA reads as TGTGCCAGCAGTTTATCTTCGACGGGGTCGTACAATGAGCAGTTCTTC.